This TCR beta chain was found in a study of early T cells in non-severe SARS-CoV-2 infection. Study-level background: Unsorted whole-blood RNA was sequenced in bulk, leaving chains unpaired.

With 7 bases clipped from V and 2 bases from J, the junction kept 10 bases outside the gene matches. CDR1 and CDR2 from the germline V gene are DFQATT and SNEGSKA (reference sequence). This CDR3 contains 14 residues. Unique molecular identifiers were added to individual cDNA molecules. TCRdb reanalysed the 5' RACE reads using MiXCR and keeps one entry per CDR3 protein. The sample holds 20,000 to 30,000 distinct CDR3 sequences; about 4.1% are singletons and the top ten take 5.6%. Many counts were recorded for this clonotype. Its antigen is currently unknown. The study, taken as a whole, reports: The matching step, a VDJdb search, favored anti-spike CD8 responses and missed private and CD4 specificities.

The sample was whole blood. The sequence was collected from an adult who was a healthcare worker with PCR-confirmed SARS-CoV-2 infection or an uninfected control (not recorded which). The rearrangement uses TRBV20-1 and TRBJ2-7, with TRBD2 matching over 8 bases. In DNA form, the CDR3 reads TGCAGTGTTCCCCGACAAGCGGGGGCCTACGAGCAGTACTTC. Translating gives CSVPRQAGAYEQYF.